This T cell receptor beta chain was captured in a study of regulatory T cells in long-lasting Graves disease. Study-level information: Under 3 months of antithyroid drugs had been taken by newly diagnosed Graves' patients.

Study-wide points: The persistent group shared 2,741 public clonotypes, more than the approximately 1,000 shared by new patients.

In building TCR beta libraries, iRepertoire HTBI primers were used together with Arm-PCR of CDR3 regions. A single record per CDR3 protein comes from TCRdb applying MiXCR to the multiplex PCR reads. The sample shows roughly 560,000 distinct CDR3 sequences, around 12% of them seen only once. Noted time point: newly diagnosed GD, antithyroid drugs for less than 3 months. PBMC RNA was the source of the TCR library. This clonotype was detected many times. What it binds is unknown. This sample was shared with a second study, whose subject was T cells in Graves' hyperthyroidism and ophthalmopathy. As reported in that work: The study excluded patients with uncontrolled infection, other autoimmune disease, pregnancy or lactation.

Here the sequenced sample was peripheral blood mononuclear cells (PBMCs), taken at new diagnosis, from a patient treated with antithyroid drugs. The source of this sequence is a woman aged 25 to 45 with Graves disease.

DNA for the CDR3: TGTGCCAGCAGTTTATCGGCAAGGAATCAGCCCCAGCATTTT. Encoded protein: CASSLSARNQPQHF. This chain uses TRBV28 with TRBJ1-5; D is undetermined. V lost 1 base and J lost 4, with 8 bases in between. The CDR3 is made up of 14 amino acids. Germline loops: CDR1 MDHEN, CDR2 SYDVKM. The full variable domain, completed using reference TRBV28 and TRBJ1-5, is DVKVTQSSRYLVKRTGEKVFLECVQDMDHENMFWYRQDPGLGLRLIYFSYDVKMKEKGDIPEGYSVSREKKERFSLILESASTNQTSMYLCASSLSARNQPQHFGDGTRLSIL.